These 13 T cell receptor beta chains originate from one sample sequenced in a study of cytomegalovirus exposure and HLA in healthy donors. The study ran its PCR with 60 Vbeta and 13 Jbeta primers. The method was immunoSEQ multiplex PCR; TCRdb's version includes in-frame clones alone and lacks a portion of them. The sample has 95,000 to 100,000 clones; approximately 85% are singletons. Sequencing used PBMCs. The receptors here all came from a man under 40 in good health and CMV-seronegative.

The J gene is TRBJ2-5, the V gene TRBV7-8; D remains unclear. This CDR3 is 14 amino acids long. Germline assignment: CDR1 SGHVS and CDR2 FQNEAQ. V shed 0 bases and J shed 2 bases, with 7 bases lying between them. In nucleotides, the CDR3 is TGTGCCAGCAGCTTAGCTCGTCGGCAAGAGACCCAGTACTTC. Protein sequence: CASSLARRQETQYF.

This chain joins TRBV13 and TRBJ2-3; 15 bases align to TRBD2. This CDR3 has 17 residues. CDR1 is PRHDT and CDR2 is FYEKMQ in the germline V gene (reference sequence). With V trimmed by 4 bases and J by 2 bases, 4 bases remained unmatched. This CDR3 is CASSSGTSGGSTDTQYF. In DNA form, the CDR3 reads TGTGCCAGCAGCTCGGGGACTAGCGGGGGGTCCACAGATACGCAGTATTTT.

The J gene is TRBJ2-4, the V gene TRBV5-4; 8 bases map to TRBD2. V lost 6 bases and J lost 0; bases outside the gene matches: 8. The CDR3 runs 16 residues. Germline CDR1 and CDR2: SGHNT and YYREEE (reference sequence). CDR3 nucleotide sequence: TGTGCCAGCATGGCAAGCGGGGGCCAAGCCAAAAACATTCAGTACTTC. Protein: CASMASGGQAKNIQYF.

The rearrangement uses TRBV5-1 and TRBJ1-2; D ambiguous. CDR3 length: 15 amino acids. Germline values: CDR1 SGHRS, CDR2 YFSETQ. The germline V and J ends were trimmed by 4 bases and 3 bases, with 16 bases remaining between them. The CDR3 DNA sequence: TGCGCCAGCAGCCCCCTCGGGGAACCGGACTATGGCTACACCTTC. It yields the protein CASSPLGEPDYGYTF.

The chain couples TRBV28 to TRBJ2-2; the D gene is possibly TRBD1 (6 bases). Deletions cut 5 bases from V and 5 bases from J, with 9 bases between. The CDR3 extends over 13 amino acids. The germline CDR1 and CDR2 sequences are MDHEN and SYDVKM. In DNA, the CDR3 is TGTGCCAGCAGTCCAACAGGGACCGGGGAGCTGTTTTTT. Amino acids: CASSPTGTGELFF.

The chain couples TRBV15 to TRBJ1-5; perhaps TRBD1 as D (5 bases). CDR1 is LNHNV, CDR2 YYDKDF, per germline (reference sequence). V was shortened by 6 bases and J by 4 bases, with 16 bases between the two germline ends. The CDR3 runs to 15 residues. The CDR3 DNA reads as TGTGCCACCAGGAACGGACAAGGAACAAATCAGCCCCAGCATTTT. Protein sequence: CATRNGQGTNQPQHF.

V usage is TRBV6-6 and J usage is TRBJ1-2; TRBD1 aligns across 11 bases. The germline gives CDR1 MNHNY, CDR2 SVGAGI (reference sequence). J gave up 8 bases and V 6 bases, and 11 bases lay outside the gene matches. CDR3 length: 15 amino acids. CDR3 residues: CASRGLGQGAEGYTF. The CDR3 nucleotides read TGTGCCAGCAGAGGCTTAGGACAGGGGGCAGAGGGCTACACCTTC.

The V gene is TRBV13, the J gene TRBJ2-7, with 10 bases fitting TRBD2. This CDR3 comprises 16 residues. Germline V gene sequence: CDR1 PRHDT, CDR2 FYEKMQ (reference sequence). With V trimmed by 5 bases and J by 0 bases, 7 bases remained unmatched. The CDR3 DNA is TGTGCCAGCAGCCGACGGACTAGCGGAAGCTCCTACGAGCAGTACTTC. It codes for CASSRRTSGSSYEQYF.

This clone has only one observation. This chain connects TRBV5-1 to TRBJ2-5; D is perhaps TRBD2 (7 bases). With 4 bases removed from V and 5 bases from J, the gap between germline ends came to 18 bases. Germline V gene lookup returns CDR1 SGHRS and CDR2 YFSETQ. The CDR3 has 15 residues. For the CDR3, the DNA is TGCGCCAGCAGCCGGACGGGGGGAGGGGGTGAGACCCAGTACTTC. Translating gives CASSRTGGGGETQYF.

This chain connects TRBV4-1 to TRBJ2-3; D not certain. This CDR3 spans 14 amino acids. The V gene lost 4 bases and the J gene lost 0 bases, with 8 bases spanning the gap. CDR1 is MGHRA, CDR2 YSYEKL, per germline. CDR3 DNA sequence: TGCGCCAGCAGCCGAGGCAGAAGCACAGATACGCAGTATTTT. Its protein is CASSRGRSTDTQYF.

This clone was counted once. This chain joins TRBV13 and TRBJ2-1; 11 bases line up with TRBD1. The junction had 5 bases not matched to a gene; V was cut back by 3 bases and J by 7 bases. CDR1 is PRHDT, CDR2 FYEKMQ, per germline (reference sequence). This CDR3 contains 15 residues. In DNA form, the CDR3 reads TGTGCCAGCAGCTTCCGGGACAGGGGGGGGAATGAGCAGTTCTTC. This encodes CASSFRDRGGNEQFF.

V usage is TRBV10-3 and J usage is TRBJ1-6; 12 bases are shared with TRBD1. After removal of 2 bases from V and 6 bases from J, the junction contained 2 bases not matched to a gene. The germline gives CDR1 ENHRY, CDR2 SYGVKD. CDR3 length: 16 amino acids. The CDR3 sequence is CAISEGTGGSNSPLHF. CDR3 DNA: TGTGCCATCAGTGAGGGGACAGGGGGCTCTAATTCACCCCTCCACTTT.

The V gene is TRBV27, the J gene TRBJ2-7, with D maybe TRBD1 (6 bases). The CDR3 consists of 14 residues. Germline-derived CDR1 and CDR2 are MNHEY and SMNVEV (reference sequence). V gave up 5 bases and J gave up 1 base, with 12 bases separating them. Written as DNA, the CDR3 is TGTGCCAGCAGTAGGTCAGGACAGTCCTACGAGCAGTACTTC. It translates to CASSRSGQSYEQYF.